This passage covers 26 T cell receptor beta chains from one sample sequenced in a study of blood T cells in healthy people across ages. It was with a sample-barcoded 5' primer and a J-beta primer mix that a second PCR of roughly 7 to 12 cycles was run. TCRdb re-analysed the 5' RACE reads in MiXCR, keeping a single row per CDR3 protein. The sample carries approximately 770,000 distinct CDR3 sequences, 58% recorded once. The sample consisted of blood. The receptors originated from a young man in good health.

The CDR3 here is CASSLALGSRAEKLFF. The CDR3 DNA sequence: TGTGCCAGCAGTTTAGCGCTCGGTTCAAGGGCTGAAAAACTGTTTTTT. The chain has TRBV12-3 or TRBV12-4 and TRBJ1-4; D remains unclear. Trimming left V 0 bases short and J 7 bases short, with 15 bases between. This CDR3 is 16 amino acids long.

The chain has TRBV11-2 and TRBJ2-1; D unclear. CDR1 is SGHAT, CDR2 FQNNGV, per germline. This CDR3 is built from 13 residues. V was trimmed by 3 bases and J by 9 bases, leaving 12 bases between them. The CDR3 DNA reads TGTGCCAGCAGCTTTTCTGAAAGGGCTGAGCAGTTCTTC. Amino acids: CASSFSERAEQFF.

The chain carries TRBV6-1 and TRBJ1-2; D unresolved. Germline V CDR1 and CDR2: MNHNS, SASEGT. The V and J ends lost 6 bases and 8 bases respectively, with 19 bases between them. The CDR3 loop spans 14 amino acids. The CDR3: CASRGDIHSSGYTF. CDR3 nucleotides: TGTGCCAGCAGGGGAGACATCCACTCGTCAGGCTACACCTTC.

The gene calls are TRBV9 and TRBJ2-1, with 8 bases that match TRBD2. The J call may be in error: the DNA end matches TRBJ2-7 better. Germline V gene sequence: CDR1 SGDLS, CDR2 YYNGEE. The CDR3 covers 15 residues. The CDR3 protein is CASGESGSSYNEQYF. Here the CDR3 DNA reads TGTGCCAGCGGAGAAAGCGGGAGTTCGTACAATGAGCAGTACTTC.

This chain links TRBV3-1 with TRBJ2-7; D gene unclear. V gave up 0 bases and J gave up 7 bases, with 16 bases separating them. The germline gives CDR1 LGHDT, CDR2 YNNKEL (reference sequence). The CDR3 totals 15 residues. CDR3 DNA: TGTGCCAGCAGCCAAGACCCAAGAGCTGGCTGGGAGCAGTACTTC. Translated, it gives CASSQDPRAGWEQYF.

DNA for the CDR3: TGTGCCAGCAGCTTAGCTTCTCGGGCGGCCTACGAGCAGTACTTC. As protein: CASSLASRAAYEQYF. V gene TRBV11-2 combines with J gene TRBJ2-7; no clear D. The CDR3 length is 15 residues. With 1 base removed from V and 2 bases from J, the gap between germline ends came to 12 bases. Germline-derived CDR1 and CDR2 are SGHAT and FQNNGV.

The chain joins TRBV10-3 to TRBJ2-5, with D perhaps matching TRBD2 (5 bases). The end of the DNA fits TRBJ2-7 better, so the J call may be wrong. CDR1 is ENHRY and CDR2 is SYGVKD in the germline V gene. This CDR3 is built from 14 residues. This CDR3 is CAINPGGGPYEQYF. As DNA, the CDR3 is TGTGCCATCAACCCGGGTGGAGGTCCCTACGAGCAGTACTTC.

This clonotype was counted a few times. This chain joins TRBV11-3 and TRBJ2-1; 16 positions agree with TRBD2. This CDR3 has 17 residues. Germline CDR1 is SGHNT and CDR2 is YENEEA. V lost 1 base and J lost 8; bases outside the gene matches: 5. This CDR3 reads CASSLGGLAGGPDEQFF. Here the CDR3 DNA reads TGTGCCAGCAGCTTAGGGGGACTAGCGGGAGGGCCCGATGAGCAGTTCTTC. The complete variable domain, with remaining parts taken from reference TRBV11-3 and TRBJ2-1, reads EAGVVQSPRYKIIEKKQPVAFWCNPISGHNTLYWYLQNLGQGPELLIRYENEEAVDDSQLPKDRFSAERLKGVDSTLKIQPAELGDSAVYLCASSLGGLAGGPDEQFFGPGTRLTVL.

The CDR3 DNA sequence: TGTGCCAGCACTCTAAGTCTAGTCGGGACACGATTGGACGAGCAGTACTTC. This translates into CASTLSLVGTRLDEQYF. The J gene is TRBJ2-5, the V gene TRBV6-2 or TRBV6-3, with D perhaps matching TRBD1 (6 bases). The DNA end is more similar to TRBJ2-7, so the J call may be wrong. There are 17 residues in the CDR3. Germline assignment: CDR1 MNHEY and CDR2 SVGEGT.

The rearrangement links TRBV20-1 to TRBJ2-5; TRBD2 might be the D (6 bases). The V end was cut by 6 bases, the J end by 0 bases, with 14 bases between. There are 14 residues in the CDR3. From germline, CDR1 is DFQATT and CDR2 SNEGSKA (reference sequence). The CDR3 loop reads CSAESWTNQETQYF. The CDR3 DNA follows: TGCAGTGCAGAAAGTTGGACTAACCAAGAGACCCAGTACTTC.

CDR3 bases: TGTGCCAGCAGTGACTATAGCGGGGGCTACAATGAGCAGTACTTC. Protein product: CASSDYSGGYNEQYF. The rearrangement joins TRBV25-1 to TRBJ2-7; 9 bases match TRBD2. The CDR3 runs 15 residues. V gave up 3 bases and J gave up 7 bases; unmatched junction bases: 10. CDR1 is MGHDK and CDR2 is SYGVNS in the germline V gene.

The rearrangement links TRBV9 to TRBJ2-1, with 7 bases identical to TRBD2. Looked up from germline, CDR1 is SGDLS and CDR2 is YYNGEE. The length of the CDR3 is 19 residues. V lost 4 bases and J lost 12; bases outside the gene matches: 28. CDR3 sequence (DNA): TGTGCCAGCAGCCACCCCTCGAACGGGCCCCATCTGGGAGGGATGGGGCAGTTCTTC. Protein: CASSHPSNGPHLGGMGQFF. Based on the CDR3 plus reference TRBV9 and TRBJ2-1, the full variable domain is DSGVTQTPKHLITATGQRVTLRCSPRSGDLSVYWYQQSLDQGLQFLIQYYNGEERAKGNILERFSAQQFPDLHSELNLSSLELGDSALYFCASSHPSNGPHLGGMGQFFGPGTRLTVL.

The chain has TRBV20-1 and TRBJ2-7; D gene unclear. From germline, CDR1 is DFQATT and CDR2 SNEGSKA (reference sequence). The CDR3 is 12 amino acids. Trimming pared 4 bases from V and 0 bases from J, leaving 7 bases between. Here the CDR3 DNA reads TGCAGTGCTACGACAAGCTCCTACGAGCAGTACTTC. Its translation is CSATTSSYEQYF.

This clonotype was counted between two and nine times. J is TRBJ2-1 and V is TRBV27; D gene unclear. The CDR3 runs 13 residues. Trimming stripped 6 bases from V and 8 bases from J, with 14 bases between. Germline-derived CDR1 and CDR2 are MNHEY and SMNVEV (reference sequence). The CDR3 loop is CASSSSFRYEQFF. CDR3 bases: TGTGCCAGCAGCTCCAGTTTTAGGTATGAGCAGTTCTTC.

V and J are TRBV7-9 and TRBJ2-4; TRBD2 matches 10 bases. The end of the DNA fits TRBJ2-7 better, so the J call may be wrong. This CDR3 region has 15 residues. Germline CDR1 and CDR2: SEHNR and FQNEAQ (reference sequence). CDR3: CASSEWSGREYEQYF. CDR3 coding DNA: TGTGCCAGCAGCGAGTGGAGCGGGAGGGAGTACGAGCAGTACTTC.

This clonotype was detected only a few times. CDR3 protein: CASSQNLSPSYEQYF. The CDR3, as DNA: TGTGCCAGCAGCCAAAACCTGTCCCCCTCCTACGAGCAGTACTTC. The chain is built from TRBV14 and TRBJ2-7; no definite D call. CDR3 size: 15 residues. V was shortened by 2 bases and J by 0 bases, with 11 bases between the two germline ends. CDR1 and CDR2 (germline): SGHDN, FVKESK.

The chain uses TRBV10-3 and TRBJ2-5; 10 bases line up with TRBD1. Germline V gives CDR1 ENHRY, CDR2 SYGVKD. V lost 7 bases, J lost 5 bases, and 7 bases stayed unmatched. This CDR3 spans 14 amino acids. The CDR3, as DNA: TGTGCCATCAAAGGGACAGGGGAGTGGGAGACCCAGTACTTC. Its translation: CAIKGTGEWETQYF.

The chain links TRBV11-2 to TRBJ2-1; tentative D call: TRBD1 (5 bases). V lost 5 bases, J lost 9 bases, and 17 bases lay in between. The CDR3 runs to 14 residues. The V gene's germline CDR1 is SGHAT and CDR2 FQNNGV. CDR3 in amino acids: CASSVVLTASEQFF. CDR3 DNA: TGTGCCAGCAGCGTGGTGTTGACAGCAAGTGAGCAGTTCTTC.

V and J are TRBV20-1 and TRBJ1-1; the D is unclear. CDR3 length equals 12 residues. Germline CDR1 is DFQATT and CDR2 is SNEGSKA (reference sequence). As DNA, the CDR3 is TGCAGCCCACCGGGGTCTAACACTGAAGCTTTCTTT. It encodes CSPPGSNTEAFF.

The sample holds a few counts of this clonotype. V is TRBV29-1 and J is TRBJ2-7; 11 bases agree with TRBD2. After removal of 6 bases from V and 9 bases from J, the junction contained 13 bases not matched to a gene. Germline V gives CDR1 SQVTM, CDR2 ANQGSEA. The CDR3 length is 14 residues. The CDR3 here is CSVRTSGRSTLQYF. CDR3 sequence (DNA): TGCAGCGTCCGGACTAGCGGGCGGTCTACGTTGCAGTACTTC.

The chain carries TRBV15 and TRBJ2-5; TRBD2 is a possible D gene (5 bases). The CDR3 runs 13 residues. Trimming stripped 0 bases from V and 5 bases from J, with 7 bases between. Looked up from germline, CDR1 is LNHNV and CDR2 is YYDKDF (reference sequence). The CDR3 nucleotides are TGTGCCACCAGCAGAGATCCGGGGGAGACCCAGTACTTC. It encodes CATSRDPGETQYF.

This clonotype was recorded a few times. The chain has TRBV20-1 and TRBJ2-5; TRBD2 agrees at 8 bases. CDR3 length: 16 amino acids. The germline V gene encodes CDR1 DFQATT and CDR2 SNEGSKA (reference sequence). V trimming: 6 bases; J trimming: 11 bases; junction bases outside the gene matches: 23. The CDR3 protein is CSAKPQGTSVMVKQYF. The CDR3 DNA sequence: TGCAGTGCCAAACCGCAAGGGACTAGTGTTATGGTTAAGCAGTACTTC.

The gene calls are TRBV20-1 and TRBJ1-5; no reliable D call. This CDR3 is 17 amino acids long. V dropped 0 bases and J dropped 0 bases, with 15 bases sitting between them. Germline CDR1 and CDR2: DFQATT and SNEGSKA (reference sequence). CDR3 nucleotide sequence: TGCAGTGCTAGAGATCGCCGAACACAACGTAGCAATCAGCCCCAGCATTTT. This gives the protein CSARDRRTQRSNQPQHF.

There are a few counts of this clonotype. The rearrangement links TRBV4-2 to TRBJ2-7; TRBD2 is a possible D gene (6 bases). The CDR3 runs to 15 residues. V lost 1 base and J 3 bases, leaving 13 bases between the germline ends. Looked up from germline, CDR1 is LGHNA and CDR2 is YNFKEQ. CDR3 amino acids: CASSQGGDGSYEQYF. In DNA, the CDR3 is TGTGCCAGCAGCCAAGGGGGGGATGGGAGCTACGAGCAGTACTTC.

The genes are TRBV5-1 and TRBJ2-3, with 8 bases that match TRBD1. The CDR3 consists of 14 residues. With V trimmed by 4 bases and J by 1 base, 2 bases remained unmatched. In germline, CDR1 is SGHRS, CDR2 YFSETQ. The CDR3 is CASSQTGGTDTQYF. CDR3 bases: TGCGCCAGCAGCCAGACAGGGGGCACAGATACGCAGTATTTT.

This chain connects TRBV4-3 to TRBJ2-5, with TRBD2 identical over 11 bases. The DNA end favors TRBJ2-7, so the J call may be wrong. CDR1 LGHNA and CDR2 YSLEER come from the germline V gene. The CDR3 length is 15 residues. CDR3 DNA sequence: TGCGCCAGCAGCCCGTTAACTAGCGGGAGTGCCGAGCAGTACTTC. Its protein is CASSPLTSGSAEQYF.